The clone carrying this TCR beta chain appeared a few times. Its antigen remains unknown. The CDR3 sequence is 13 residues long. V was clipped by 5 bases and J by 5 bases; unmatched bases: 4. This sample is drawn from a study of tumor-infiltrating lymphocytes in primary liver carcinoma. Study overall: Tumor stage was T1-T3 N0M0, and tumor size was 4.2 to 10 cm across. Broader study findings: Tumor top-250-clone fraction significantly exceeded that of blood (p = 0.039).

Priming with a constant-region primer yielded TCR beta cDNA from around 540 ng total RNA. It was through three nested multiplex PCR rounds of slightly modified ARM-PCR that TCR beta libraries arose. The first two PCR rounds, approximately 10 cycles each, used TRBV1-TRBV30 forward primers and a C-beta reverse primer. One entry per CDR3 protein, called by TCRdb with MiXCR from the multiplex PCR reads. This table has about 320,000 distinct CDR3 sequences, around three fifths appearing once. Unsorted whole blood yielded the blood RNA, and germline DNA was also extracted. Treatment-naive at the time, the patients had chronic HBV infection. Around 4 milliliters of peripheral blood were drawn preoperatively.

The chain links TRBV12-3 or TRBV12-4 to TRBJ2-3; 7 bases align to TRBD1. Sequenced: peripheral blood. This receptor was identified in a woman in her twenties or thirties with primary liver carcinoma and hepatitis B virus infection. The CDR3 reads CASSQGTVDTQYF. The CDR3 coding sequence is TGTGCCAGCAGTCAAGGGACAGTAGATACGCAGTATTTT.